This T cell receptor (beta chain) stems from a study of CD8 T cells in ankylosing spondylitis. Points from the study as a whole: Characteristic of ankylosing spondylitis blood, it appeared, was a TCR beta motif comprising 7 to 9 highly homologous variants.

Between the trimmed V and J ends, which lost 0 bases and 0 bases, there was a span of 3 bases. Germline V gene lookup returns CDR1 LGHNA and CDR2 YSLEER. The CDR3 covers 14 residues. As the method for making TCR beta libraries, quantitative 5'-RACE with molecular barcodes was used. Each CDR3 protein gets one entry after TCRdb re-called the 5' RACE reads with MiXCR. The table has more than 500,000 distinct CDR3 sequences, about 5.4% seen once; the top ten hold under 4.5%. This clonotype has a count of ten or more. What it recognizes is unknown. The material sequenced was blood, either unsorted or a sorted T cell fraction (not recorded which). The source is a male donor with ankylosing spondylitis. The genes are TRBV4-3 and TRBJ1-3, with D unclear. The CDR3 DNA sequence: TGCGCCAGCAGCCAAGAAGACTCTGGAAACACCATATATTTT. It is translated as CASSQEDSGNTIYF.